This TCR beta chain was found in a study of blood T cell repertoires in COVID-19. Turning to the study itself: The cDNA or gDNA used as material had been derived from T cells, B-cell-depleted T cells, or PBMCs.

V trimming: 5 bases; J trimming: 3 bases; junction bases outside the gene matches: 7. The germline CDR1 and CDR2 sequences are SGHNT and YYREEE (reference sequence). The CDR3 totals 15 residues. Repertoires were generated with immunoSEQ multiplex PCR, while TCRdb's copy carries only in-frame clones and drops some. Of roughly 280,000 clones detected, 86% appear once; the ten largest clones hold about 3.5%. The rearrangement joins TRBV5-4 to TRBJ1-4; 7 bases line up with TRBD1. The source of this sequence is a man aged 18 to 35 with active or convalescent COVID-19. Sequenced sample: peripheral blood. The CDR3 coding sequence is TGTGCCAGCAGTTCGAACAGGGGAGCTAATGAAAAACTGTTTTTT. Translated: CASSSNRGANEKLFF.